A selection of T cell receptor beta chains follows, all from one sample in a study of T-cell reconstitution after alpha-beta-depleted transplantation in children. One entry per CDR3 protein results from TCRdb running MiXCR on the PCR reads. The sample records about 600,000 distinct CDR3 sequences, more than 20% being singletons. This specimen consisted of PBMCs, mostly from graft donor cells, obtained 360 days after TCRalphabeta/CD19-depleted stem cell transplant. Receptor source: a boy less than two years old who had a stem cell transplant for acute myeloid leukemia, so the T cells may come from the graft donor. CDR3s leave out the opening cysteine and the closing phenylalanine or tryptophan.

v_call	j_call	cdr3_aa
TRBV28	TRBJ1-6	ASSLGVRWGNSPLH
TRBV20-1	TRBJ2-5	SARDAPGLATQETQY
TRBV12-3/TRBV12-4	TRBJ1-1	ASSLAWVAEAF
TRBV19	TRBJ2-3	ASRRKAGRGDTQY
TRBV4-3	TRBJ2-5	ASSLHRGETQY
TRBV20-1	TRBJ2-1	SARDRRVRGNEQF
TRBV15	TRBJ2-2	ATSRDRRHITGELF
TRBV6-1	TRBJ1-3	ASSSTQGASSGNTIY
TRBV30	TRBJ2-7	AWSPGLAPAYEQY
TRBV12-3/TRBV12-4	TRBJ1-2	ASSLITDNGYT
TRBV5-1	TRBJ2-4	ASSLGGRAKNIQY
TRBV7-9	TRBJ2-2	ASSLRQGQEKAGELF
TRBV12-3/TRBV12-4	TRBJ2-5	ASSFRLGGKETQY
TRBV10-3	TRBJ1-3	AIARWRGPYGGNTIY
TRBV20-1	TRBJ1-1	SARRADEWGTEAF
TRBV6-5	TRBJ2-1	ASSQDRSYNEQF